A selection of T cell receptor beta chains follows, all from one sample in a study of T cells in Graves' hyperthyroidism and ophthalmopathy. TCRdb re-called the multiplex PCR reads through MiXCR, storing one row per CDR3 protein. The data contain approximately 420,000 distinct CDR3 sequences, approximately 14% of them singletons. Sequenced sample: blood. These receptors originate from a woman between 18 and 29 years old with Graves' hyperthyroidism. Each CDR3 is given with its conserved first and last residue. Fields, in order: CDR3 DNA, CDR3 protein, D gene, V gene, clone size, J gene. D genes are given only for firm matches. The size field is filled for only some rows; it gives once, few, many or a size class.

CDR3nt: TGTGCCAGCAGCTCCCAGCGGGAGGGCCTATACAATGAGCAGTTCTTC
CDR3aa: CASSSQREGLYNEQFF
d_gene: TRBD2
v_gene: TRBV7-8
abundance: many
j_gene: TRBJ2-1

CDR3nt: TGTGCCAGCAGCACAGAATTGAACACTGAAGCTTTCTTT
CDR3aa: CASSTELNTEAFF
d_gene: .
v_gene: TRBV4-2
abundance: few
j_gene: TRBJ1-1

CDR3nt: TGCAGTGCCCCGGACAGGGACAATCAGCCCCAGCATTTT
CDR3aa: CSAPDRDNQPQHF
d_gene: TRBD1
v_gene: TRBV20-1
abundance: .
j_gene: TRBJ1-5

CDR3nt: TGCAGCGTTGAAATGGCCCCACCTAATCAGCCCCAGCATTTT
CDR3aa: CSVEMAPPNQPQHF
d_gene: .
v_gene: TRBV29-1
abundance: many
j_gene: TRBJ1-5

CDR3nt: TGCAGTGCTAGAGATCAAGGGCTAGCGGGACTGAGCGAGCAGTACTTC
CDR3aa: CSARDQGLAGLSEQYF
d_gene: TRBD2
v_gene: TRBV20-1
abundance: many
j_gene: TRBJ2-7

CDR3nt: TGTGCCAGCAGCCAAGTTCCCCAGGAGCAGTTCTTC
CDR3aa: CASSQVPQEQFF
d_gene: .
v_gene: TRBV3-1
abundance: once
j_gene: TRBJ2-1

CDR3nt: TGTGCCGGCCAGGGGAGAGACACAGATACGCAGTATTTT
CDR3aa: CAGQGRDTDTQYF
d_gene: .
v_gene: TRBV6-1
abundance: many
j_gene: TRBJ2-3

CDR3nt: TGTGCCAGCAGCCCCCACTCCGCTAGCGGCCTCAATGAGCAGTTCTTC
CDR3aa: CASSPHSASGLNEQFF
d_gene: TRBD2
v_gene: TRBV9
abundance: .
j_gene: TRBJ2-1

CDR3nt: TGTGCCAGCAGCAACATGAACACTGAAGCTTTCTTT
CDR3aa: CASSNMNTEAFF
d_gene: .
v_gene: TRBV3-1
abundance: many
j_gene: TRBJ1-1

CDR3nt: TGTGCCAACGGACAGGCTAATGGGTATGGCTACACCTTC
CDR3aa: CANGQANGYGYTF
d_gene: TRBD1
v_gene: TRBV10-3
abundance: many
j_gene: TRBJ1-2

CDR3nt: TGTGCCATCAGTGAAATGTCGGATACCCGTCAGTTCTTC
CDR3aa: CAISEMSDTRQFF
d_gene: .
v_gene: TRBV10-3
abundance: .
j_gene: TRBJ2-1

CDR3nt: TGTGCCAGCAGTTTATCAGACAGGGGCGGCGGCTACACCTTC
CDR3aa: CASSLSDRGGGYTF
d_gene: TRBD1
v_gene: TRBV28
abundance: many
j_gene: TRBJ1-2

CDR3nt: TGTGCCAGCAGCTTCGAAGGAGGGGGGGTCTACGAGCAGTACTTC
CDR3aa: CASSFEGGGVYEQYF
d_gene: .
v_gene: TRBV7-6
abundance: .
j_gene: TRBJ2-7

CDR3nt: TGCAGTGCTAGGCTCGGGACATGGGGGGCCAACGTCCTGACTTTC
CDR3aa: CSARLGTWGANVLTF
d_gene: .
v_gene: TRBV20-1
abundance: .
j_gene: TRBJ2-6

CDR3nt: TGCGCCAGCAGCATAGCCGGGACAGGGGGTGAAAAACTGTTTTTT
CDR3aa: CASSIAGTGGEKLFF
d_gene: TRBD1
v_gene: TRBV5-1
abundance: many
j_gene: TRBJ1-4

CDR3nt: TGTGCCAGCAGTCAAGCCGGGGCCGAGGAGCTGTTTTTT
CDR3aa: CASSQAGAEELFF
d_gene: .
v_gene: TRBV2
abundance: few
j_gene: TRBJ2-2

CDR3nt: TGTGCCAGCCGCGGTGGGGCCATGAACACTGAAGCTTTCTTT
CDR3aa: CASRGGAMNTEAFF
d_gene: .
v_gene: TRBV27
abundance: .
j_gene: TRBJ1-1

CDR3nt: TGCAGTGCGGGACTAGCGGGAGTTCCAGATACGCAGTATTTT
CDR3aa: CSAGLAGVPDTQYF
d_gene: TRBD2
v_gene: TRBV20-1
abundance: many
j_gene: TRBJ2-3

CDR3nt: TGTGCCAGCAGCTTTAAGGGGGGGGGCCCCCGGCGGTACTTC
CDR3aa: CASSFKGGGPRRYF
d_gene: .
v_gene: TRBV7-2
abundance: many
j_gene: TRBJ2-7

CDR3nt: TGCGCCAGCAGCCCGCAAGGGCGGAGATATAACACCGGGGAGCTGTTTTTT
CDR3aa: CASSPQGRRYNTGELFF
d_gene: .
v_gene: TRBV5-1
abundance: few
j_gene: TRBJ2-2

CDR3nt: TGTGCCAGCACACGAACAGGCGCGAATTCACCCCTCCACTTT
CDR3aa: CASTRTGANSPLHF
d_gene: .
v_gene: TRBV6-1
abundance: .
j_gene: TRBJ1-6

CDR3nt: TGCGCCAGCAGCCATAGGCAAGAGACCCAGTACTTC
CDR3aa: CASSHRQETQYF
d_gene: .
v_gene: TRBV5-1
abundance: many
j_gene: TRBJ2-5

CDR3nt: TGTGCCAGCAGGGGACCGTTAGGACAGGGGGCCTTCGGGGATCAGCCCCAGCATTTT
CDR3aa: CASRGPLGQGAFGDQPQHF
d_gene: TRBD1
v_gene: TRBV6-5
abundance: .
j_gene: TRBJ1-5

CDR3nt: TGTGCCAGTAGTATAGATCTTGGAGATACTGAAGCTTTCTTT
CDR3aa: CASSIDLGDTEAFF
d_gene: .
v_gene: TRBV19
abundance: few
j_gene: TRBJ1-1

CDR3nt: TGCAGTGCCAAAAACAGGGTGTCGTTCTCCGGTAATTCACCCCTCCACTTT
CDR3aa: CSAKNRVSFSGNSPLHF
d_gene: .
v_gene: TRBV20-1
abundance: many
j_gene: TRBJ1-6

CDR3nt: TGTGCCAGCAGTGGAACGGCAAACAGTGAAGAGACCCAGTACTTC
CDR3aa: CASSGTANSEETQYF
d_gene: .
v_gene: TRBV6-1
abundance: many
j_gene: TRBJ2-5

CDR3nt: TGTGCCAGCAGCCTACAGGGGGCATTTTCTGGAAACACCATATATTTT
CDR3aa: CASSLQGAFSGNTIYF
d_gene: TRBD1
v_gene: TRBV25-1
abundance: few
j_gene: TRBJ1-3

CDR3nt: TGTGCCAGCAGCTTAAATGGACAGCAAGGGGAGACCCAGTACTTC
CDR3aa: CASSLNGQQGETQYF
d_gene: .
v_gene: TRBV11-3
abundance: .
j_gene: TRBJ2-5

CDR3nt: TGTGCCAGCAGCTCGCAGGGAGACAATGAGCAGTTCTTC
CDR3aa: CASSSQGDNEQFF
d_gene: .
v_gene: TRBV5-8
abundance: .
j_gene: TRBJ2-1

CDR3nt: TGCGCCAGCAGCTTAAACCGGGGTGCCTACGAGCAGTACTTC
CDR3aa: CASSLNRGAYEQYF
d_gene: .
v_gene: TRBV5-1
abundance: many
j_gene: TRBJ2-7

CDR3nt: TGTGCCAGCAGATCTCCCTTTGGGATTCAGGGACCCTACACCGGGGAGCTGTTTTTT
CDR3aa: CASRSPFGIQGPYTGELFF
d_gene: .
v_gene: TRBV28
abundance: many
j_gene: TRBJ2-2

CDR3nt: TGTGCCAGCAGTGGGAGTCAGGGTTCTTACTACGAGCAGTACTTC
CDR3aa: CASSGSQGSYYEQYF
d_gene: .
v_gene: TRBV25-1
abundance: .
j_gene: TRBJ2-7

CDR3nt: TGCAGTGCTACCAGACAGGGAAGATCCTACGAGCAGTACTTC
CDR3aa: CSATRQGRSYEQYF
d_gene: TRBD1
v_gene: TRBV20-1
abundance: few
j_gene: TRBJ2-7

CDR3nt: TGTGCCAGTAGTACTTCACTTAACACTGAAGCTTTCTTT
CDR3aa: CASSTSLNTEAFF
d_gene: .
v_gene: TRBV19
abundance: few
j_gene: TRBJ1-1